Listed below are T cell receptor beta chains from one sample, sequenced in a study of blood T cell repertoires in COVID-19. Sequenced by immunoSEQ multiplex PCR; TCRdb stores in-frame clones only, minus some. Among tens of thousands of clones listed, more than 75% were seen once. The sample consisted of peripheral blood. These receptors came from an elderly woman with active or convalescent COVID-19. Each CDR3 is given without its conserved first and last residue. Only some rows state a clone size, as once, few, many or a class for expanded clones.

size: -
V: TRBV28
CDR3: ASSLRQGVYEKLF

size: -
V: TRBV28
CDR3: ASSSGQGRNTGELF

size: few
V: TRBV19
CDR3: ASSIDRLPQH

size: -
V: TRBV18
CDR3: ASRRGGENEKLF

size: -
V: TRBV12-3/TRBV12-4
CDR3: ASSRQGNSPLH

size: -
V: TRBV19
CDR3: ASSIDGGRGF

size: -
V: TRBV15
CDR3: ATSRGLGGGIGAQY

size: -
V: TRBV25-1
CDR3: ASSDPYRGGNTIY

size: -
V: TRBV7-8
CDR3: ASSLGSGARDTQY

size: -
V: TRBV2
CDR3: ASRPTGLQPQH

size: -
V: TRBV3-1/TRBV3-2
CDR3: ASRPTDTDTQY

size: few
V: TRBV29-1
CDR3: AEGALNSEAF

size: once
V: TRBV7-2
CDR3: ASSPHGGALFGEQY

size: -
V: TRBV7-9
CDR3: ASSLASGGIPEAF

size: -
V: TRBV5-6
CDR3: ASTLGQGIGVQH

size: many
V: TRBV5-4
CDR3: ASSLSQGPGNTIY

size: -
V: TRBV19
CDR3: ASSISYWRTTKIDTIY

size: -
V: TRBV5-6
CDR3: ASSLPDGGGYT

size: few
V: TRBV21-1
CDR3: ASSRDSSGNTIY

size: -
V: TRBV7-9
CDR3: ASSLVQGSYNEQF

size: -
V: TRBV5-1
CDR3: ASSYQGTLGQPQH

size: -
V: TRBV6-6
CDR3: ASSPPRVPSPLH

size: -
V: TRBV30
CDR3: ACPTRAGGTEQY

size: once
V: TRBV24-1
CDR3: ATSDRLGGDIQY

size: -
V: TRBV6-1
CDR3: ASSERQGNTEAF

size: -
V: TRBV4-3
CDR3: ASSLWTGDYEQY

size: -
V: TRBV4-3
CDR3: ASSQRTGANYGYT

size: few
V: TRBV11-2
CDR3: ASSFGQGHSPLH

size: -
V: TRBV5-1
CDR3: ASSGQGGSYEQY

size: -
V: TRBV6-2/TRBV6-3
CDR3: ASSYGAGYGYT

size: few
V: TRBV7-2
CDR3: ASSLDGTDNEKLF

size: -
V: TRBV2
CDR3: ASSALSGINTGELF

size: once
V: TRBV27
CDR3: ASSLTGGDEQY

size: -
V: TRBV7-9
CDR3: ASSLGLGGPNQPQH

size: -
V: TRBV3-1/TRBV3-2
CDR3: ASRLGYT

size: -
V: TRBV5-4
CDR3: ASSLDREDTQY

size: -
V: TRBV4-3
CDR3: ASSPLGALGNTIY

size: -
V: TRBV10-1
CDR3: ASSPRGYEQY

size: -
V: TRBV5-1
CDR3: ASSLARGARGQETQY

size: few
V: TRBV4-3
CDR3: ASSQDREDSPLH

size: -
V: TRBV2
CDR3: ASRGIGELF

size: -
V: TRBV2
CDR3: ASRGVTGGFYGYT

size: few
V: TRBV2
CDR3: ASSELPEGSPLH

size: -
V: TRBV3-1/TRBV3-2
CDR3: ASSQVGGNTEAF

size: -
V: TRBV30
CDR3: AWKAGQAYSNQPQH

size: -
V: TRBV4-3
CDR3: ASSQVTSGGGLDTQY

size: -
V: TRBV10-3
CDR3: AISADRANTEAF

size: -
V: TRBV27
CDR3: ASSELGRRYEQY

size: once
V: TRBV5-6
CDR3: ASRQLPGNTDTQY

size: -
V: TRBV4-3
CDR3: ASSQDTGLNYGYT

size: -
V: TRBV19
CDR3: ASSIGEAGGRTEAF

size: -
V: TRBV27
CDR3: ASIRTGLGTDTQY

size: -
V: TRBV3-1/TRBV3-2
CDR3: ASSQAKGTGHEAF

size: -
V: TRBV9
CDR3: ASSVAQGGGDTQY